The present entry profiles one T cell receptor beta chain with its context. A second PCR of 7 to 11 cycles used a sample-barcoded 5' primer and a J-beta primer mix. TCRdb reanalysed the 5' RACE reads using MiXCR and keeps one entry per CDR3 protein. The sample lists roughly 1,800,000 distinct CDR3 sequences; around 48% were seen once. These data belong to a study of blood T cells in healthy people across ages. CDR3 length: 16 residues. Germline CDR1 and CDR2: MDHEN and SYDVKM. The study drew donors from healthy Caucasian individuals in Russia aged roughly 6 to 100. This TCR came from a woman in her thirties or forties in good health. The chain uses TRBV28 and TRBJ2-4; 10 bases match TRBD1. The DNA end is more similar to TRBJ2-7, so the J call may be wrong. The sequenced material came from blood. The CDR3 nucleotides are TGTGCCAGCAGTCTCGCAAGTTGGGACAGGGGAACCGAGCAGTACTTC. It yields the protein CASSLASWDRGTEQYF.